Listed here are 5 T cell receptor beta chains from one sample, sequenced in a study of cytomegalovirus exposure and HLA in healthy donors. PCR used 60 Vbeta primers and 13 Jbeta primers. Data came from immunoSEQ multiplex PCR; TCRdb stores just in-frame clones and leaves some out. Counted here are 150,000 or so clones, roughly 71% occurring once; the ten biggest clones make up about 1.4%. Material for sequencing was PBMCs. The receptors come from a girl between 10 and 17 years old in good health and CMV-seronegative.

The rearrangement uses TRBV6-5 and TRBJ2-7; possibly TRBD1 for D (5 bases). Between the trimmed V and J ends, which lost 8 bases and 2 bases, there was a span of 16 bases. The CDR3 spans 14 residues. Germline CDR1 and CDR2: MNHEY and SVGAGI. CDR3 coding DNA: TGTGCCAGCTCACTGCAAGGGGCAGCCTACGAGCAGTACTTC. Translated: CASSLQGAAYEQYF.

This clone was detected once. The chain joins TRBV4-1 to TRBJ2-1; D is perhaps TRBD2 (7 bases). Per germline, CDR1 MGHRA and CDR2 YSYEKL. This CDR3 comprises 16 residues. Trimming cost V 6 bases and J 0 bases, with 15 bases left between them. The CDR3 nucleotides are TGCGCCAGCAGACCTTCTCGGGGGGCCTCCTACAATGAGCAGTTCTTC. The encoded protein is CASRPSRGASYNEQFF.

This chain uses TRBV6-5 with TRBJ2-7, with D tentatively TRBD2 (6 bases). The CDR3 spans 15 residues. The V end lost 5 bases, the J end lost 2 bases, and 16 bases lay between the germline ends. Germline V gene data show CDR1 as MNHEY and CDR2 as SVGAGI. The CDR3 DNA reads TGTGCCAGCAGTCACGCGGGGCGGGCCCCCTACGAGCAGTACTTC. Translating it yields CASSHAGRAPYEQYF.

The gene calls are TRBV6-5 and TRBJ2-7, with D perhaps TRBD2 (6 bases). CDR3 length: 15 residues. Trimming removed 5 bases from V and 6 bases from J, with 20 bases in between. Germline-derived CDR1 and CDR2 are MNHEY and SVGAGI. The CDR3 DNA reads TGTGCCAGCAGTCACGACGGGGGAGGATGGAGCGAGCAGTACTTC. It is translated as CASSHDGGGWSEQYF.

The CDR3 spells CASSRLVYEQYF. The CDR3 DNA reads TGTGCCAGCAGCCGACTAGTCTACGAGCAGTACTTC. V is TRBV7-9 and J is TRBJ2-7; tentative D call: TRBD2 (6 bases). CDR3 size: 12 residues. CDR1 SEHNR and CDR2 FQNEAQ come from the germline V gene (reference sequence). Deletions cut 5 bases from V and 3 bases from J, with 8 bases between.